This TCR beta chain was sequenced for a study of shared clonotypes between healthy human individuals. In the study overall: Aged 18 to 49, the donors were a couple of women and a few men.

This CDR3 contains 12 residues. Germline CDR1 reads MNHNY; CDR2 reads SVGAGI (reference sequence). V was pared by 4 bases and J by 6 bases, with 9 bases between. Deep was the level at which the assay was run. Every subset had its genomic DNA shared out evenly among several immunoSEQ plates. Using immunoSEQ multiplex PCR, the repertoire was profiled, and TCRdb retains in-frame clones only, with some absent. The sample holds 600,000 to 750,000 clones; 72% are singletons and the top ten take 1.8%. The donors, all of them Caucasian adults, lived in Nashville, Tennessee. The J gene is TRBJ1-1, the V gene TRBV6-6; D unclear. This clonotype originated in a woman aged 25 to 39 in good health. The sequencing sample was made of memory CD4+ T cells sorted from blood. Subset: CD45RA-negative fraction. The CDR3 DNA reads as TGTGCCAGCAGTTCTGGGGTCGCTGAAGCTTTCTTT. It codes for CASSSGVAEAFF.